The 8 T cell receptor beta chains below all came from one sample that was sequenced in a study of spatial heterogeneity in lung cancer. In TCRdb, the 5' RACE reads were re-called with MiXCR into one record per CDR3 protein. Of around 110,000 distinct CDR3 sequences detected, approximately 12% appear once; the ten largest clones hold around a sixth. Time point given: blood at routine non-recurrence follow-up after resection. Material for sequencing was whole RNA from tumor, nontumor lung or frozen PBMC, left unsorted. This material consisted of PBMCs, taken at follow-up. Source of these receptors: a male donor with early-stage non-small cell lung cancer.

Ten or more counts support this clonotype. The chain couples TRBV6-6 to TRBJ2-1; TRBD1 agrees at 10 bases. Germline V gives CDR1 MNHNY, CDR2 SVGAGI (reference sequence). The J segment lost 5 bases and the V segment lost 5 bases, leaving 6 bases of the junction unmatched. The CDR3 spans 15 residues. The CDR3 is CASSPRDRGNNEQFF. The CDR3 DNA follows: TGTGCCAGCAGTCCGCGGGACAGGGGTAACAATGAGCAGTTCTTC.

The genes are TRBV20-1 and TRBJ1-1; D not resolved. Trimming pared 3 bases from V and 1 base from J, leaving 9 bases between. CDR1 and CDR2 from the germline V gene are DFQATT and SNEGSKA (reference sequence). The CDR3 has 13 amino acids. CDR3 nucleotides: TGCAGTGCTAGTTGGGTCCAGAACACTGAAGCTTTCTTT. Translation: CSASWVQNTEAFF.

This clonotype occurred many times. The CDR3 sequence: CSASRAGVNTEAFF. In nucleotides, the CDR3 is TGCAGTGCTAGTAGGGCAGGAGTGAACACTGAAGCTTTCTTT. This chain joins TRBV20-1 and TRBJ1-1; no firm D call. Trimming pared 3 bases from V and 0 bases from J, leaving 11 bases between. This CDR3 has 14 residues. Germline V lookup: CDR1 DFQATT, CDR2 SNEGSKA (reference sequence).

In this sample, this clonotype turned up many times. The genes are TRBV9 and TRBJ2-5, with TRBD2 as a possible D gene (5 bases). CDR1 and CDR2 (germline): SGDLS, YYNGEE. V shed 6 bases and J shed 3 bases, with 9 bases lying between them. The CDR3 spans 12 residues. The CDR3 protein is CASNRDEETQYF. CDR3 coding DNA: TGTGCCAGCAACCGGGATGAAGAGACCCAGTACTTC.

This clonotype was observed many times. The chain is built from TRBV5-1 and TRBJ2-1, with TRBD2 matching 11 bases. CDR1 SGHRS and CDR2 YFSETQ come from the germline V gene. J was trimmed by 4 bases and V by 4 bases; bases with no gene match: 1. The CDR3 is made up of 14 amino acids. The CDR3 loop reads CASSGTSGYNEQFF. CDR3 sequence (DNA): TGCGCCAGCAGCGGGACTAGCGGATACAATGAGCAGTTCTTC.

This clonotype was picked up a small number of times. The V call is TRBV19, the J call TRBJ2-7, with a possible D match to TRBD1 (6 bases). V was shortened by 4 bases and J by 6 bases, with 16 bases between the two germline ends. CDR3 length: 14 amino acids. The germline gives CDR1 LNHDA, CDR2 SQIVND (reference sequence). CDR3 region: CASSKTGIGGEQYF. The CDR3 DNA follows: TGTGCCAGTAGTAAAACAGGCATAGGGGGCGAGCAGTACTTC.

V is TRBV20-1 and J is TRBJ2-2, with D perhaps assigned TRBD1 or TRBD2 (5 bases each). The CDR3 has 13 residues. Trimming removed 0 bases at V and 11 bases at J, with 13 bases between. CDR1 is DFQATT and CDR2 is SNEGSKA in the germline V gene (reference sequence). The DNA for the CDR3 is TGCAGTGCTAGAGATTCGGGGCAGAGAGAGCTGTTTTTT. Protein: CSARDSGQRELFF.

This clonotype was counted between two and nine times. CDR3 bases: TGCGCCAGCAGCTTGGAGGCAGGGTATAATTCACCCCTCCACTTT. Protein: CASSLEAGYNSPLHF. This chain uses TRBV5-1 with TRBJ1-6, with a tentative D call TRBD1 (5 bases). CDR3 size: 15 residues. The germline gives CDR1 SGHRS, CDR2 YFSETQ. Trimming removed 0 bases at V and 4 bases at J, with 8 bases between.